Below, 3 T cell receptor beta chains from the same sample are listed, as sequenced in a study of T cells in localized non-small cell lung cancer. This table comes from immunoSEQ multiplex PCR, and its TCRdb copy is limited to in-frame clones, with some not included. Here the sample spans roughly 25,000 clones, more than 85% being singletons. The sequences come from peripheral blood, collected before any cancer treatment. The receptor set was obtained from a man between 40 and 70 years old with stage III squamous cell lung carcinoma.

CDR3 region: CASSPYRDTYNEQFF. CDR3 nucleotide sequence: TGTGCCAGCAGCCCATACCGGGACACCTACAATGAGCAGTTCTTC. This chain uses TRBV7-3 with TRBJ2-1; D may be TRBD1 (6 bases). With 5 bases removed from V and 2 bases from J, the gap between germline ends came to 13 bases. Looked up from germline, CDR1 is SGHTA and CDR2 is FQGTGA. This CDR3 is built from 15 residues.

The chain employs TRBV25-1 and TRBJ2-1; D call uncertain. V gave up 1 base and J gave up 4 bases, with 8 bases separating them. The germline V gene has CDR1 MGHDK and CDR2 SYGVNS. CDR3 size: 14 residues. The CDR3 loop is CASSESNGYNEQFF. CDR3 nucleotide sequence: TGTGCCAGCAGTGAATCGAACGGATACAATGAGCAGTTCTTC.

The chain is built from TRBV2 and TRBJ2-7; D gene unclear. V shed 5 bases and J shed 4 bases, with 12 bases lying between them. This CDR3 has 13 amino acids. CDR1 and CDR2 (germline): SNHLY, FYNNEI. CDR3 nucleotides: TGTGCCAGCAGTTCTTCAAGGGCATACGAGCAGTACTTC. This translates into CASSSSRAYEQYF.